The 19 T cell receptor beta chains below were found in one sample sequenced in a study of cytomegalovirus exposure and HLA in healthy donors (dated by TCRdb to about 2017). The library was made by the immunoSEQ multiplex PCR assay. For the multiplex PCR, a mixture combining 60 forward primers for TCR Vbeta segments and 13 reverse primers for TCR Jbeta segments was used. Entries here come from immuneACCESS through TCRdb and include only in-frame sequences with V and J called. Some clones fail to appear in such tables; in the studies checked, an unresolved V gene covers under half of the shortfall, and the cause of the remainder is unknown. Recorded for this sample are about 130,000 clones; 82% of them occurred a single time. Roughly 8% of the sample is held by the ten biggest clonotypes. The sequencing sample was made of PBMCs. All receptors derive from a woman in her forties or fifties in good health and CMV-seropositive.

V is TRBV16 and J is TRBJ1-1; unclear D gene. This CDR3 spans 15 amino acids. Germline-derived CDR1 and CDR2 are KGHSY and FQNENV. Trimming removed 2 bases at V and 1 base at J, with 11 bases between. CDR3 protein: CASSQLRAKNTEAFF. CDR3 DNA sequence: TGTGCCAGCAGCCAACTGCGGGCAAAGAACACTGAAGCTTTCTTT.

The J gene is TRBJ1-5, the V gene TRBV28; possible D gene TRBD1, 5 bases. V lost 5 bases and J lost 3, with 14 bases in between. The CDR3 runs 15 residues. Per germline, CDR1 MDHEN and CDR2 SYDVKM. CDR3 bases: TGTGCCAGCAGTACCCTTAGGACAACCAATCAGCCCCAGCATTTT. Protein: CASSTLRTTNQPQHF.

This chain links TRBV5-1 with TRBJ2-7; possible D gene TRBD1, 6 bases. CDR3 length equals 13 residues. The germline gives CDR1 SGHRS, CDR2 YFSETQ. V lost 5 bases and J 5 bases, leaving 14 bases between the germline ends. CDR3: CASSRTDQHEQYF. CDR3 DNA sequence: TGCGCCAGCAGTAGGACAGATCAGCACGAGCAGTACTTC.

The chain has TRBV5-4 and TRBJ2-5, with 9 bases matching TRBD2. The length of the CDR3 is 14 residues. V shed 4 bases and J 5 bases; nucleotides not matched to a gene: 6. Germline values: CDR1 SGHNT, CDR2 YYREEE (reference sequence). The CDR3 DNA is TGTGCCAGCAGCCGCGGGGGGGCCTTGGAGACCCAGTACTTC. This encodes CASSRGGALETQYF.

The gene calls are TRBV5-1 and TRBJ2-7; D possibly corresponds to TRBD1 (6 bases). The germline V gene has CDR1 SGHRS and CDR2 YFSETQ. The V end was cut by 0 bases, the J end by 5 bases, with 21 bases between. There are 17 residues in the CDR3. This CDR3 is CASSLGGWGLSAHEQYF. CDR3 nucleotide sequence: TGCGCCAGCAGCTTGGGGGGCTGGGGGCTTTCAGCCCACGAGCAGTACTTC.

The chain links TRBV6-1 to TRBJ1-5; 9 nucleotides line up with TRBD1. The CDR3 is 15 residues long. CDR1 and CDR2 (germline): MNHNS, SASEGT. The V segment lost 6 bases and the J segment 4 bases; nucleotides outside the gene matches: 7. The CDR3 region is CASRDRGRGNQPQHF. Here the CDR3 DNA reads TGTGCCAGCAGGGACAGGGGCAGGGGAAATCAGCCCCAGCATTTT.

The chain links TRBV29-1 to TRBJ2-7, with 9 nucleotides matching TRBD1. The CDR3 sequence is 14 residues long. Germline trimming cut 4 bases from V and 3 bases from J; bases unmatched to any gene: 7. Germline values: CDR1 SQVTM, CDR2 ANQGSEA. CDR3 sequence reads: CSVGGGQGYYEQYF. The CDR3 DNA sequence: TGCAGCGTTGGAGGCGGACAGGGGTACTACGAGCAGTACTTC.

A few counts support this clone. The V call is TRBV5-1, the J call TRBJ1-4; D unclear. This CDR3 comprises 15 residues. Germline CDR1 reads SGHRS; CDR2 reads YFSETQ. Trimming took 2 bases from V and 5 from J, leaving 13 bases between them. The CDR3 loop is CASSLNGRENEKLFF. In DNA form, the CDR3 reads TGCGCCAGCAGCTTAAATGGACGGGAGAATGAAAAACTGTTTTTT.

The rearrangement links TRBV28 to TRBJ2-7, with D maybe TRBD2 (6 bases). The V and J ends lost 3 bases and 6 bases respectively, with 9 bases between them. This CDR3 spans 12 amino acids. CDR1 and CDR2 from the germline V gene are MDHEN and SYDVKM. CDR3 loop: CASSFGGSEQYF. CDR3 bases: TGTGCCAGCAGTTTCGGGGGTTCCGAGCAGTACTTC.

This chain uses TRBV6-6 with TRBJ2-7; a weak D match, TRBD2 (5 bases). Germline loops: CDR1 MNHNY, CDR2 SVGAGI (reference sequence). The CDR3 has 16 residues. Trimming took 6 bases from V and 3 from J, leaving 21 bases between them. In DNA form, the CDR3 reads TGTGCCAGCAGCACCCAACAAATAGGGAGAAACTACGAGCAGTACTTC. It codes for CASSTQQIGRNYEQYF.

The V gene is TRBV5-1, the J gene TRBJ2-1, with 9 bases aligning to TRBD1. Unmatched junction bases numbered 1, after V lost 1 base and J lost 5 bases. Germline V gene lookup returns CDR1 SGHRS and CDR2 YFSETQ. This CDR3 is 14 amino acids long. The DNA for the CDR3 is TGCGCCAGCAGCTTGAGACAGGGGGACAATGAGCAGTTCTTC. Protein: CASSLRQGDNEQFF.

The chain uses TRBV19 and TRBJ1-1; 10 bases are a match to TRBD1. This CDR3 has 15 residues. Germline CDR1 LNHDA, CDR2 SQIVND (reference sequence). Trimming removed 5 bases from V and 4 bases from J; junction bases left unmatched: 7. The CDR3 DNA reads as TGTGCCAGTAGTTCTCGACAGGGGGCGGGCACTGAAGCTTTCTTT. Protein sequence: CASSSRQGAGTEAFF.

Regarding this clone: A junction end diverges from the germline sequence, so it may reflect a read error. The chain links TRBV7-9 to TRBJ1-2; weak D call: TRBD1 (5 bases). This CDR3 is built from 16 residues. Germline V CDR1 and CDR2: SEHNR, FQNEAQ (reference sequence). CDR3: CSSSFGSGLDYYGYTF. DNA for the CDR3: TGTTCCAGCAGCTTCGGTTCAGGGCTTGACTACTATGGCTACACCTTC.

The V gene is TRBV6-1, the J gene TRBJ1-5; D is possibly TRBD1 (5 bases). The CDR3 sequence is 14 residues long. The germline V gene encodes CDR1 MNHNS and CDR2 SASEGT. Trimming took 9 bases from V and 0 from J, leaving 12 bases between them. This CDR3 is CASTQVLSNQPQHF. CDR3 sequence (DNA): TGTGCCAGTACACAGGTTCTTAGCAATCAGCCCCAGCATTTT.

The J gene is TRBJ2-1, the V gene TRBV7-2; 7 bases are shared with TRBD2. This CDR3 comprises 14 residues. Germline V gene lookup returns CDR1 SGHTA and CDR2 FQGNSA. Trimming took 6 bases from V and 6 from J; bases not matched to a gene: 8. DNA for the CDR3: TGTGCCAGCAGTCCGGGAGGCATTCTCAATGAGCAGTTCTTC. Translating gives CASSPGGILNEQFF.

The chain combines TRBV13 with TRBJ2-2; the match to TRBD2 covers 13 bases. V was clipped by 4 bases and J by 7 bases; unmatched bases: 6. In germline, CDR1 is PRHDT, CDR2 FYEKMQ (reference sequence). CDR3 length equals 16 residues. CDR3 bases: TGTGCCAGCAGCTACGGACTAGCGGGGGTATTCGGGGAGCTGTTTTTT. It is translated as CASSYGLAGVFGELFF.

The rearrangement joins TRBV7-9 to TRBJ2-1, with no clear D. Trimming took off 5 bases at V and 0 bases at J, with 11 bases between the two ends. Germline V gene data show CDR1 as SEHNR and CDR2 as FQNEAQ (reference sequence). The CDR3 runs to 15 residues. Here the CDR3 reads CASSTRYSSYNEQFF. Here the CDR3 DNA reads TGTGCCAGCAGCACCCGATACTCCTCCTACAATGAGCAGTTCTTC.

The rearrangement uses TRBV10-3 and TRBJ2-5, with no clear D. Trimming removed 3 bases at V and 0 bases at J, with 23 bases between. Germline assignment: CDR1 ENHRY and CDR2 SYGVKD. CDR3 length: 19 residues. CDR3 region: CAISDPRSLFNMYQETQYF. CDR3 in DNA: TGTGCCATCAGTGACCCCAGGTCACTCTTTAACATGTACCAAGAGACCCAGTACTTC.

CDR3 residues: CASSVTRDQETQYF. The CDR3, as DNA: TGTGCCAGCAGCGTGACTAGGGACCAAGAGACCCAGTACTTC. This chain joins TRBV7-9 and TRBJ2-5, with TRBD2 as a possible D gene (6 bases). This CDR3 contains 14 residues. Germline V gene data show CDR1 as SEHNR and CDR2 as FQNEAQ (reference sequence). Trimming cost V 5 bases and J 0 bases, with 10 bases left between them.